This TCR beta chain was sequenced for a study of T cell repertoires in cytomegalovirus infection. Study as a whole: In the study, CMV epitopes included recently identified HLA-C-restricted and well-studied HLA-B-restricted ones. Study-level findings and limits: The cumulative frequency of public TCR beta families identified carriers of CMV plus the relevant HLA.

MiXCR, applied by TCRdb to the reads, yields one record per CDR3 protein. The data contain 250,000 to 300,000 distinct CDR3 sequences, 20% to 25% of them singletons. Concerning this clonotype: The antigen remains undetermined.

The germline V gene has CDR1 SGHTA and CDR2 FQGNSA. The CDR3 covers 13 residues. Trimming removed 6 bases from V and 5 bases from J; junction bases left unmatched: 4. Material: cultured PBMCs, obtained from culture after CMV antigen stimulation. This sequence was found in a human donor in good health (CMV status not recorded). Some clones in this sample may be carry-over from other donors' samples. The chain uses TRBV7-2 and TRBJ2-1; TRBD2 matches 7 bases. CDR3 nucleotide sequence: TGTGCCAGCAGACTAGCGAATAACAATGAGCAGTTCTTC. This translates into CASRLANNNEQFF.